Sequencing of this T cell receptor (beta chain) was carried out in a study of molecular identifiers for immune sequencing clone quantification. Naive CD8 T cells, phenotype CD8+CD4-CCR7+CD45RA+, were sorted. From the PCR reads, TCRdb called clonotypes with MiXCR, one entry per CDR3 protein. The sample yields under 650,000 distinct CDR3 sequences, just under 20% seen once. Germline values: CDR1 LGHNA, CDR2 YSLEER. The CDR3 consists of 18 residues. V was clipped by 4 bases and J by 0 bases; unmatched bases: 9. Remarks on this clonotype: A much larger clone differs from this one at a single base, so this may be a read error.

This chain uses TRBV4-3 with TRBJ2-2; TRBD1 aligns across 9 bases. This TCR was recovered from a human donor in good health. Some libraries in this study had Jurkat cell RNA spiked in. Sequencing used naive CD8+ T cells from blood, with Jurkat cell RNA spiked in. As to subset: FACS-sorted CD8+CD4-CCR7+CD45RA+ naive T cells. The CDR3 loop is CASSLETGGVSNTGELFF. As DNA, the CDR3 is TGCGCCAGCAGCCTAGAAACAGGGGGCGTTTCGAACACCGGGGAGCTGTTTTTT.